The T cell receptor (beta chain) under discussion was sequenced for a study of cytomegalovirus exposure and HLA in healthy donors. Profiling relied on immunoSEQ multiplex PCR, and the TCRdb table lists in-frame clones only, not all of them. Of some 98,000 clones listed, roughly 89% were seen once; the top ten hold about 4%. Study-wide findings and caveats: Among TCR beta chains, those listed as cytomegalovirus-associated numbered around 160. According to a subsequent analysis, TCR clusters identified in the first cohort showed a tendency to co-occur across the approximately 110 validation repertoires.

With 1 base clipped from V and 6 bases from J, the junction kept 7 bases outside the gene matches. CDR1 and CDR2 (germline): SGHRS, YFSETQ. This CDR3 has 15 residues. A remark on this clone: No antigen is known for it.

Specimen: PBMCs. J is TRBJ2-3 and V is TRBV5-1; 8 nucleotides align to TRBD1. The sequence derives from a woman aged 25-40 years in good health and CMV-seronegative. In DNA, the CDR3 is TGCGCCAGCAGCTTGATGGCAGGGGGCGTGGATACGCAGTATTTT. Translating gives CASSLMAGGVDTQYF.